The present TCR beta chain was sequenced within a study of memory CD4+ T cells and cytomegalovirus serostatus. Study at large: This sample comes from healthy Belgian adults, 9 CMV seropositive, under 25 seronegative.

Profiling relied on immunoSEQ multiplex PCR, and the TCRdb table lists in-frame clones only, not all of them. Among approximately 40,000 clones listed, 76% were seen once. A few counts support this clone. Single viable CD3+CD4+CD8-CD45RO+ cells were sorted as the memory CD4+ T cells. Germline CDR1 and CDR2: SGHNT and YENEEA. Unmatched junction bases numbered 1, after V lost 1 base and J lost 8 bases. The CDR3 length is 13 residues. This receptor was taken from an adult in good health and CMV-seronegative. The sample consisted of memory CD4+ T cells from blood. The chain links TRBV11-3 to TRBJ2-1, with 8 bases lining up with TRBD2. The DNA for the CDR3 is TGTGCCAGCAGCTTAGGGCGGGAGGATGAGCAGTTCTTC. Translating gives CASSLGREDEQFF.